Sequencing of this TCR beta chain was carried out in a study of blood T cell repertoires in COVID-19. The wider study: The study drew acute and convalescent COVID-19 samples from the United States, Italy and Spain. T cells, B-cell-depleted T cells, or PBMCs provided the cDNA or gDNA that served as material.

Original handling: Amplified reference gene primers provided the basis for estimating nucleated cell counts. Using immunoSEQ multiplex PCR, the repertoire was profiled, and TCRdb retains in-frame clones only, with some absent. V and J calls and clone size come straight from that table; D and trimming were deduced from the DNA. The data show fewer than 85,000 clones, about 90% seen once. The origin of this receptor is a man aged 50-60 years with active COVID-19. Sequencing was carried out using peripheral blood.

The CDR3, as DNA: TGCAGCGTTGAGGGGGGGCTGGGGAACACCGGGGAGCTGTTTTTT. As protein: CSVEGGLGNTGELFF. This chain links TRBV29-1 with TRBJ2-2; possible D gene TRBD2, 7 bases. The CDR3 sequence is 15 residues long. V was shortened by 3 bases and J by 1 base, with 12 bases between the two germline ends. The germline V gene encodes CDR1 SQVTM and CDR2 ANQGSEA.